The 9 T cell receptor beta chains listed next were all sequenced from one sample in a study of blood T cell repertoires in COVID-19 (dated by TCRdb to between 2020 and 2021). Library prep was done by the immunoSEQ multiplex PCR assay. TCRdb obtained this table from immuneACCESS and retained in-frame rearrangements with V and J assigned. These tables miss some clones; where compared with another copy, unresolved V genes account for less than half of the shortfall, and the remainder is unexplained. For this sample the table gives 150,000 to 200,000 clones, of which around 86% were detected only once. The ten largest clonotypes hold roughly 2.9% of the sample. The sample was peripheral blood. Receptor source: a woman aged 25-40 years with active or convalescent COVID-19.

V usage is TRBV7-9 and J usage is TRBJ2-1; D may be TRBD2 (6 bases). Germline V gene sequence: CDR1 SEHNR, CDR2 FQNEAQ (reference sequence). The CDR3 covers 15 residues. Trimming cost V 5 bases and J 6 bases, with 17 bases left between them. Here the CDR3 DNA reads TGTGCCAGCAGCCAAGGACTACTAGGCCCCAATGAGCAGTTCTTC. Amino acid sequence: CASSQGLLGPNEQFF.

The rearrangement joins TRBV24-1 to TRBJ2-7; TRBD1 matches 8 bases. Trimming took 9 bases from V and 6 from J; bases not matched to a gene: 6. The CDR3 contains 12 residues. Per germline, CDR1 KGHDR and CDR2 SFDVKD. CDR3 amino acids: CATAPTGAEQYF. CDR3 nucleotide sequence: TGTGCCACCGCCCCGACAGGGGCCGAGCAGTACTTC.

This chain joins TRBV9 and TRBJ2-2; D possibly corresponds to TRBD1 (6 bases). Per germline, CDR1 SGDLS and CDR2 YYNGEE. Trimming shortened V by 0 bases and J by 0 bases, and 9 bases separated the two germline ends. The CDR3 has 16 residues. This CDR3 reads CASSVGQAANTGELFF. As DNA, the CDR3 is TGTGCCAGCAGCGTAGGACAGGCCGCGAACACCGGGGAGCTGTTTTTT.

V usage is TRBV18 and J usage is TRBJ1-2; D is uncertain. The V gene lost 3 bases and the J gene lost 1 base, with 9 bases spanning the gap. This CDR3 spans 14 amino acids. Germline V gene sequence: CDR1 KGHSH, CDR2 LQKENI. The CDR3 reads CASSPSLLNYGYTF. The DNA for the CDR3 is TGTGCCAGCTCACCTAGTCTACTTAACTATGGCTACACCTTC.

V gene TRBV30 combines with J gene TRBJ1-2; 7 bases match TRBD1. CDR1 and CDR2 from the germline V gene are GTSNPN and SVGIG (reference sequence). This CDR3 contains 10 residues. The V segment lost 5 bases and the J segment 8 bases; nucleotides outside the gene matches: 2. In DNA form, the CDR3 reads TGTGCCTGGGACAGGGCCGGCTACACCTTC. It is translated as CAWDRAGYTF.

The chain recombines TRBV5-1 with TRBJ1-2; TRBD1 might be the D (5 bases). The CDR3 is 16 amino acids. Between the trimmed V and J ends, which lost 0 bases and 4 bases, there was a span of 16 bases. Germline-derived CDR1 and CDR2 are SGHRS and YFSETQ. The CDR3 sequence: CASSLGYAQEFYGYTF. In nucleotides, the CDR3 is TGCGCCAGCAGCTTGGGTTATGCACAGGAGTTCTATGGCTACACCTTC. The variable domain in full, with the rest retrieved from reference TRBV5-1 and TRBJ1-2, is KAGVTQTPRYLIKTRGQQVTLSCSPISGHRSVSWYQQTPGQGLQFLFEYFSETQRNKGNFPGRFSGRQFSNSRSEMNVSTLELGDSALYLCASSLGYAQEFYGYTFGSGTRLTVV.

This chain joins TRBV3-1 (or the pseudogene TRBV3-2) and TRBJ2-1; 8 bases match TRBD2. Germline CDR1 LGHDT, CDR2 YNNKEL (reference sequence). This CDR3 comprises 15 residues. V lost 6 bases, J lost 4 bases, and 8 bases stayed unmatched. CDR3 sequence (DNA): TGTGCCAGCAGTCGAGCGGGAGCAGCTTACAATGAGCAGTTCTTC. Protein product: CASSRAGAAYNEQFF.

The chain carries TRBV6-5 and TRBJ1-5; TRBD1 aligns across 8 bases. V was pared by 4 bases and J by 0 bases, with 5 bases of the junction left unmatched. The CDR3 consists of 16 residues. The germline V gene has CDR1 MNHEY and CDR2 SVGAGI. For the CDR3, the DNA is TGTGCCAGCAGTTCCATGGACAGGGCTAGCAATCAGCCCCAGCATTTT. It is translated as CASSSMDRASNQPQHF.

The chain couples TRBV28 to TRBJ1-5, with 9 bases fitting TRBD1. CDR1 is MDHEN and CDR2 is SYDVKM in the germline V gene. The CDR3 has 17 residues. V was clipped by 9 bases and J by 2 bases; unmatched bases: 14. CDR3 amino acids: CASGTGQGALRNQPQHF. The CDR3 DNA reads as TGTGCCAGTGGAACGGGACAGGGCGCCCTCCGCAATCAGCCCCAGCATTTT. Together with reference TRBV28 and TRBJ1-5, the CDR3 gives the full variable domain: DVKVTQSSRYLVKRTGEKVFLECVQDMDHENMFWYRQDPGLGLRLIYFSYDVKMKEKGDIPEGYSVSREKKERFSLILESASTNQTSMYLCASGTGQGALRNQPQHFGDGTRLSIL.